Below, 28 T cell receptor beta chains from the same sample are listed, as sequenced in a study of blood T cell repertoires in COVID-19. Sequencing was performed with immunoSEQ multiplex PCR; in TCRdb, only in-frame clones are kept and a portion is missing. The data contain 250,000 or so clones, 80% to 85% of them seen just once; the ten biggest clones take up 4% to 4.5%. Source material: peripheral blood. These receptors came from a man in his sixties with acute or convalescent COVID-19.

The CDR3 DNA sequence: TGCAGTGCTAGTTTTGCGGGGGGCACCGGGGAGCTGTTTTTT. Translation gives CSASFAGGTGELFF. The chain recombines TRBV20-1 with TRBJ2-2; 8 nucleotides align to TRBD2. Germline V gives CDR1 DFQATT, CDR2 SNEGSKA (reference sequence). The CDR3 consists of 14 residues. V lost 3 bases, J lost 4 bases, and 4 bases stayed unmatched.

The chain links TRBV19 to TRBJ1-5; 8 bases agree with TRBD1. Germline-derived CDR1 and CDR2 are LNHDA and SQIVND (reference sequence). The CDR3 runs 14 residues. The V and J ends lost 5 bases and 6 bases, in that order; junction bases with no gene match: 6. CDR3: CASSGTGGSQPQHF. DNA for the CDR3: TGTGCCAGTAGTGGAACAGGGGGTAGTCAGCCCCAGCATTTT.

This clone turned up a few times. The rearrangement uses TRBV2 and TRBJ2-2, with no clear D. Trimming cost V 2 bases and J 7 bases, with 5 bases left between them. The CDR3 length is 12 residues. Germline values: CDR1 SNHLY, CDR2 FYNNEI. Here the CDR3 DNA reads TGTGCCAGCAGTGAATATATCGGGGAGCTGTTTTTT. This translates into CASSEYIGELFF.

The chain joins TRBV28 to TRBJ2-7; 10 nucleotides agree with TRBD1. Germline V gene sequence: CDR1 MDHEN, CDR2 SYDVKM. After removal of 3 bases from V and 4 bases from J, the junction contained 6 bases not matched to a gene. The CDR3 loop spans 15 amino acids. CDR3 region: CASSFRQGARYEQYF. The CDR3 coding sequence is TGTGCCAGCAGTTTCCGACAGGGGGCTCGGTACGAGCAGTACTTC.

The chain uses TRBV6-6 and TRBJ1-2; weak D call: TRBD1 (5 bases). The germline CDR1 and CDR2 sequences are MNHNY and SVGAGI (reference sequence). This CDR3 is built from 14 residues. The ends were cut back, 6 bases at V and 4 bases at J, with 15 bases in the middle. The CDR3 loop is CASRLQVWGYGYTF. The CDR3 DNA sequence: TGTGCCAGCAGGCTACAGGTGTGGGGCTATGGCTACACCTTC.

J is TRBJ2-5 and V is TRBV5-4; TRBD2 matches at 12 bases. Germline V gene sequence: CDR1 SGHNT, CDR2 YYREEE (reference sequence). CDR3 length equals 17 residues. Trimming took 0 bases from V and 4 from J; bases not matched to a gene: 7. CDR3 amino acids: CASSLGASGGARETQYF. The CDR3 DNA sequence: TGTGCCAGCAGCTTGGGGGCTAGCGGGGGGGCCAGAGAGACCCAGTACTTC.

The gene calls are TRBV6-6 and TRBJ2-2; 9 bases fit TRBD2. This CDR3 comprises 17 residues. CDR1 is MNHNY and CDR2 is SVGAGI in the germline V gene (reference sequence). Germline trimming cut 5 bases from V and 0 bases from J; bases unmatched to any gene: 7. CDR3 sequence reads: CASSLLSGGSNTGELFF. The CDR3 DNA follows: TGTGCCAGCAGTCTGTTGAGCGGGGGGTCGAACACCGGGGAGCTGTTTTTT.

This clone was picked up a small number of times. The chain carries TRBV5-1 and TRBJ2-7, with a possible D match to TRBD1 (7 bases). V dropped 4 bases and J dropped 6 bases, with 20 bases sitting between them. Germline values: CDR1 SGHRS, CDR2 YFSETQ. The CDR3 consists of 15 residues. DNA of the CDR3: TGCGCCAGCAGCGTCGGGACAGCCCCCGGGAGCGAGCAGTACTTC. Translated, it gives CASSVGTAPGSEQYF.

This chain uses TRBV11-2 with TRBJ2-1, with TRBD2 matching over 7 bases. Per germline, CDR1 SGHAT and CDR2 FQNNGV. With 3 bases clipped from V and 9 bases from J, the junction kept 5 bases outside the gene matches. The CDR3 consists of 13 residues. CDR3 DNA: TGTGCCAGCAGCTTCCGACTAGCTAGTGAGCAGTTCTTC. This sequence encodes CASSFRLASEQFF.

The chain links TRBV3-1 (or the pseudogene TRBV3-2) to TRBJ2-5, with 8 nucleotides matching TRBD1. Germline CDR1 and CDR2: LGHDT and YNNKEL (reference sequence). The J segment lost 2 bases and the V segment lost 4 bases, leaving 9 bases of the junction unmatched. The CDR3 loop spans 16 amino acids. The CDR3 DNA sequence: TGTGCCAGCAGCCCGTTTTCCGGGACAGGACAAGAGACCCAGTACTTC. Its translation is CASSPFSGTGQETQYF.

The V gene is TRBV18, the J gene TRBJ2-5; the D gene is possibly TRBD1 (6 bases). This CDR3 is 14 amino acids long. CDR1 and CDR2 (germline): KGHSH, LQKENI. V was shortened by 6 bases and J by 1 base, with 12 bases between the two germline ends. In DNA form, the CDR3 reads TGTGCCAGCTCCTTGGGGGCAGCCCAAGAGACCCAGTACTTC. Translated, it gives CASSLGAAQETQYF.

This clone has just a few counts. The V gene is TRBV5-1, the J gene TRBJ2-2; TRBD2 matches 15 bases. The CDR3 length is 20 residues. Germline CDR1 SGHRS, CDR2 YFSETQ. V lost 3 bases, J lost 4 bases, and 13 bases stayed unmatched. The CDR3 DNA reads TGCGCCAGCAGCTCCTTGTCCGGACTAGCGGGAGGGCGGAGCACCGGGGAGCTGTTTTTT. Amino acids: CASSSLSGLAGGRSTGELFF.

This clone was counted between two and nine times. The chain employs TRBV3-1 (or the pseudogene TRBV3-2) and TRBJ1-2; D possibly corresponds to TRBD1 (5 bases). The CDR3 spans 13 residues. V was shortened by 1 base and J by 4 bases, with 7 bases between the two germline ends. The germline V gene encodes CDR1 LGHDT and CDR2 YNNKEL (reference sequence). CDR3 nucleotide sequence: TGTGCCAGCAGCCAAGGGGGCTTCTATGGCTACACCTTC. It translates to CASSQGGFYGYTF.

The chain couples TRBV9 to TRBJ1-5, with D perhaps matching TRBD1 (5 bases). Germline loops: CDR1 SGDLS, CDR2 YYNGEE. The length of the CDR3 is 15 residues. Deletions cut 0 bases from V and 3 bases from J, with 10 bases between. The chain's CDR3 is CASSVGIGDNQPQHF. CDR3 sequence (DNA): TGTGCCAGCAGCGTAGGGATAGGGGACAATCAGCCCCAGCATTTT.

The chain links TRBV6-5 to TRBJ1-2, with D possibly TRBD1 on 5 matching bases. CDR1 and CDR2 (germline): MNHEY, SVGAGI. The CDR3 is 15 amino acids. V lost 7 bases and J 2 bases, leaving 17 bases between the germline ends. CDR3 coding DNA: TGTGCCAGCACCCGCGCGGGAGAGGGGAACTATGGCTACACCTTC. Translating gives CASTRAGEGNYGYTF.

J is TRBJ2-3 and V is TRBV7-2; 10 bases line up with TRBD2. This CDR3 comprises 15 residues. The germline V gene encodes CDR1 SGHTA and CDR2 FQGNSA. The junction had 4 bases not matched to a gene; V was cut back by 2 bases and J by 5 bases. The chain's CDR3 is CASSLRSGGVDTQYF. The CDR3 DNA sequence: TGTGCCAGCAGCTTAAGAAGCGGGGGGGTAGATACGCAGTATTTT.

This chain joins TRBV5-6 and TRBJ1-2; D is unclear. V was shortened by 4 bases and J by 9 bases, with 19 bases between the two germline ends. CDR3 length: 14 amino acids. The germline gives CDR1 SGHDT, CDR2 YYEEEE. Written as DNA, the CDR3 is TGTGCCAGCAGCCTCCGGAGCCTAAGTAGAAGCTACACCTTC. Translating gives CASSLRSLSRSYTF.

The CDR3 sequence: CASSQDMGNTIYF. In DNA, the CDR3 is TGTGCCAGTAGTCAGGACATGGGAAACACCATATATTTT. This chain joins TRBV19 and TRBJ1-3, with D possibly being TRBD1 (5 bases). This CDR3 spans 13 amino acids. V was trimmed by 5 bases and J by 4 bases, leaving 9 bases between them. Germline CDR1 and CDR2: LNHDA and SQIVND (reference sequence). Looking up the rest from reference TRBV19 and TRBJ1-3 gives the full variable domain: DGGITQSPKYLFRKEGQNVTLSCEQNLNHDAMYWYRQDPGQGLRLIYYSQIVNDFQKGDIAEGYSVSREKKESFPLTVTSAQKNPTAFYLCASSQDMGNTIYFGEGSWLTVV.

V and J are TRBV14 and TRBJ2-1; a weak D match, TRBD2 (5 bases). Deletions cut 2 bases from V and 1 base from J, with 6 bases between. The germline CDR1 and CDR2 sequences are SGHDN and FVKESK. The CDR3 totals 14 residues. DNA of the CDR3: TGTGCCAGCAGCCAACAGCGGTCCTACAATGAGCAGTTCTTC. As protein: CASSQQRSYNEQFF.

The chain has TRBV20-1 and TRBJ2-5, with D maybe TRBD2 (6 bases). The CDR3 has 14 amino acids. Trimming left V 6 bases short and J 1 base short, with 15 bases between. The V gene's germline CDR1 is DFQATT and CDR2 SNEGSKA (reference sequence). The CDR3 DNA reads as TGCAGTGCAAGTAGGACGGGAGCCCAAGAGACCCAGTACTTC. Protein: CSASRTGAQETQYF.

This clone was detected only once. The J gene is TRBJ1-2, the V gene TRBV12-5, with a tentative D call TRBD1 (5 bases). The CDR3 spans 14 residues. Germline loops: CDR1 LGHNT, CDR2 FRNRAP. Trimming took off 6 bases at V and 8 bases at J, with 19 bases between the two ends. The CDR3 sequence is CASGEKMGGQGYTF. As DNA, the CDR3 is TGTGCTAGTGGGGAAAAGATGGGGGGTCAAGGCTACACCTTC. Drawing the rest from reference TRBV12-5 and TRBJ1-2, the complete variable domain is DARVTQTPRHKVTEMGQEVTMRCQPILGHNTVFWYRQTMMQGLELLAYFRNRAPLDDSGMPKDRFSAEMPDATLATLKIQPSEPRDSAVYFCASGEKMGGQGYTFGSGTRLTVV.

The chain carries TRBV5-6 and TRBJ2-7; D ambiguous. Germline V gives CDR1 SGHDT, CDR2 YYEEEE. V lost 0 bases to trimming and J lost 6 bases, with 7 bases between them. CDR3 length: 12 amino acids. The CDR3 spells CASSLDISEQYF. DNA of the CDR3: TGTGCCAGCAGCTTGGACATCAGCGAGCAGTACTTC.

The chain has TRBV28 and TRBJ1-4, with 8 positions matching TRBD1. Germline values: CDR1 MDHEN, CDR2 SYDVKM. There are 16 residues in the CDR3. V dropped 4 bases and J dropped 3; count of bases not matched to a gene: 7. The CDR3, as DNA: TGTGCCAGCAGTTGGCTGGGACAGGTTGCTAATGAAAAACTGTTTTTT. This gives the protein CASSWLGQVANEKLFF.

The V and J genes are TRBV6-5 and TRBJ2-1; 9 bases match TRBD2. The CDR3 has 15 residues. After removal of 4 bases from V and 7 bases from J, the junction contained 8 bases not matched to a gene. Germline-derived CDR1 and CDR2 are MNHEY and SVGAGI. CDR3: CASSSPGLALNEQFF. The CDR3, as DNA: TGTGCCAGCAGTTCACCGGGACTAGCCCTGAATGAGCAGTTCTTC.

This clone has more than one count but fewer than ten. The same CDR3 is also encoded by other DNA sequences in this sample. CDR3 sequence reads: CASSSGTGVYEQYF. In nucleotides, the CDR3 is TGTGCCAGCAGCTCCGGGACAGGGGTATACGAGCAGTACTTC. This sequence joins TRBV7-6 and TRBJ2-7, with TRBD1 matching 10 bases. The junction had 4 bases not matched to a gene; V was cut back by 4 bases and J by 4 bases. This CDR3 comprises 14 residues. Germline V lookup: CDR1 SGHVS, CDR2 FNYEAQ.

The CDR3: CASSSGSGGTRETQYF. Here the CDR3 DNA reads TGCGCCAGCAGCTCCGGCAGTGGCGGAACGCGAGAGACCCAGTACTTC. This chain connects TRBV5-1 to TRBJ2-5; D ambiguous. V was clipped by 3 bases and J by 4 bases, with 19 bases between them. CDR3 length: 16 amino acids. CDR1 SGHRS and CDR2 YFSETQ come from the germline V gene.

The CDR3 loop is CASSYSDRGTEAFF. The CDR3, as DNA: TGTGCCAGCAGTTACTCGGACAGAGGGACTGAAGCTTTCTTT. This chain links TRBV6-6 with TRBJ1-1; D might be TRBD1 (6 bases). Germline-derived CDR1 and CDR2 are MNHNY and SVGAGI (reference sequence). CDR3 length: 14 amino acids. With 0 bases removed from V and 5 bases from J, the gap between germline ends came to 10 bases.

V and J are TRBV7-9 and TRBJ2-7, with 7 bases fitting TRBD1. V shed 5 bases, J shed 0 bases, and the junction held 4 bases outside the gene matches. The CDR3 spans 14 residues. CDR1 and CDR2 (germline): SEHNR, FQNEAQ (reference sequence). The CDR3 protein is CASSPRGTSYEQYF. The CDR3 DNA reads as TGTGCCAGCAGCCCCAGGGGGACCTCCTACGAGCAGTACTTC.